The text below deals with one T cell receptor (beta chain). Its antigen has not been determined. No qualities accompany the bases; no much larger clone lies one base away. TCRbeta CDR3 regions were amplified from genomic DNA by means of the immunoSEQ Assay, a bias-controlled multiplex PCR. The original methods were these. Within the assay, amplification of reference gene primers was used to estimate how many nucleated cells each sample contained. To quantify the absolute abundance of each unique TCRbeta CDR3 rearrangement, sequence reads were collapsed and filtered. For each sample, productive Simpson clonality was calculated as the square root of Simpson's diversity index across productive rearrangements. What TCRdb holds here is the immuneACCESS table cut down to in-frame rearrangements. Part of the clones is not present; checked against another copy, under half of the missing clones reflect an unresolved V gene, and the others are unexplained. V, J and clone size were drawn from that table, and D and trimming were deduced from the DNA. The sample profile shows fewer than 300,000 clones; around 85% of them were found once. The ten top clones hold 5.1% of the sample.

Whole blood was collected in K2EDTA tubes by collaborating institutions according to the institutions' own protocols. For TCRbeta analysis, collaborators shipped samples as frozen whole blood, isolated PBMCs, or DNA extracted from either of those sample types. This sample is drawn from a study of blood T cell repertoires in COVID-19 (dated by TCRdb to 2018 to 2020). The study in broad terms: The collaborator samples originated in the United States, Italy and Spain and spanned the acute and convalescent phases of COVID-19. The sample metadata nearly always contained a de-identified subject ID, COVID-19 status, age in years and sex. The material from the prospective study consisted of cDNA or gDNA derived from T cells, B-cell-depleted T cells, or PBMCs. The dataset comprised deeply sampled blood TCRbeta repertoires from subjects exposed to, actively infected with, or recovered from COVID-19. The repertoires were made available in a free public database intended to serve as a resource for research on the immune response to SARS-CoV-2. The samples were drawn from the first 160 participants of the ongoing ImmuneRACE study and from 1,254 subjects provided by 6 global collaborators. Where HLA class I and class II types were available, the types were taken from metadata supplied by the sample provider, not from assay-based typing.

Taken from the germline V gene (reference sequence), the CDR1 and CDR2 loops are LNHDA and SQIVND. The CDR3 runs 13 residues from the cysteine to the phenylalanine. Only the CDR3 region is kept as DNA, spanning 39 bases read in frame from base 1. V loses 7 bases of germline sequence and J loses 7 bases, and the interval between the two ends is 16 bases. Beyond this particular receptor, the publication reports: How much clinical and demographic metadata was included differed by source and by participant, and the metadata was provided uncurated.

This chain is built from TRBV19 and TRBJ1-2; tentative D gene TRBD1, with 6 bases matching. This receptor was obtained from a man between 45 and 60 years old with active or convalescent COVID-19. The sequencing sample was made of peripheral blood. The CDR3: CASTVKGVGGYTF. In nucleotides, the sequence is TGTGCCAGTACCGTGAAGGGGGTTGGTGGCTACACCTTC.